These 13 T cell receptor beta chains were all obtained from the same sample, sequenced in a study of blood T cell repertoires in COVID-19 (dated by TCRdb to 2020 to 2022). Library creation used the immunoSEQ multiplex PCR assay. Held by TCRdb, this immuneACCESS table contains in-frame sequences only and omits some clones. Under half of the omission traces to an unresolved V gene where checked; the cause of the rest is unknown. The sample records 300,000 to 500,000 clones, 88% of which are singletons. The top ten clones comprise 0.97% of the sample. The specimen was PBMCs or T cells enriched from blood (not recorded which). Receptor source: a woman in her twenties or thirties with acute COVID-19.

The chain uses TRBV19 and TRBJ1-2; D is unresolved. The germline CDR1 and CDR2 sequences are LNHDA and SQIVND (reference sequence). The CDR3 runs to 13 residues. V lost 8 bases and J 4 bases, leaving 14 bases between the germline ends. This CDR3 is CASRVSPGYGYTF. CDR3 DNA sequence: TGTGCCAGTCGAGTTTCCCCTGGCTATGGCTACACCTTC.

This chain links TRBV4-1 with TRBJ1-1; 8 bases are a match to TRBD1. V dropped 3 bases and J dropped 4; count of bases not matched to a gene: 7. Germline CDR1 reads MGHRA; CDR2 reads YSYEKL. CDR3 length: 15 amino acids. The CDR3 protein is CASSQRDRLGTEAFF. The CDR3 DNA reads as TGCGCCAGCAGCCAGAGGGACAGGCTGGGCACTGAAGCTTTCTTT.

V gene TRBV13 combines with J gene TRBJ2-7; 10 nucleotides align to TRBD1. Looked up from germline, CDR1 is PRHDT and CDR2 is FYEKMQ (reference sequence). Losses at the gene ends were 6 bases for V and 6 bases for J; bases not matched to a gene: 11. This CDR3 has 15 amino acids. The CDR3 nucleotides are TGTGCCAGCAGTCCGGGGACAGGGGTGATCGGCGAGCAGTACTTC. Translation gives CASSPGTGVIGEQYF.

The chain links TRBV9 to TRBJ1-2, with 10 bases fitting TRBD1. The junction had 17 bases not matched to a gene; V was cut back by 3 bases and J by 6 bases. The CDR3 loop spans 18 amino acids. Germline V gene lookup returns CDR1 SGDLS and CDR2 YYNGEE. The CDR3: CASSAYDRGPTGLDGYTF. The CDR3 DNA follows: TGTGCCAGCAGCGCCTACGACAGGGGGCCCACGGGCCTGGATGGCTACACCTTC.

This clone was counted only a few times. The chain links TRBV25-1 to TRBJ1-2; TRBD1 might be the D (5 bases). Trimming pared 2 bases from V and 12 bases from J, leaving 13 bases between. This CDR3 spans 12 amino acids. Germline assignment: CDR1 MGHDK and CDR2 SYGVNS. CDR3 loop: CASSEGLGPHTF. DNA of the CDR3: TGTGCCAGCAGTGAAGGGTTGGGGCCCCACACCTTC.

J is TRBJ1-2 and V is TRBV11-3, with unresolved D. V lost 5 bases and J 3 bases, leaving 16 bases between the germline ends. The CDR3 has 15 residues. Germline CDR1 is SGHNT and CDR2 is YENEEA. For the CDR3, the DNA is TGTGCCAGCAGCCCCGTCCGGGGTAAGGACTATGGCTACACCTTC. As protein: CASSPVRGKDYGYTF.

This clone was found once. The J gene is TRBJ1-5, the V gene TRBV10-3, with D possibly TRBD1 on 6 matching bases. From germline, CDR1 is ENHRY and CDR2 SYGVKD. V was shortened by 10 bases and J by 2 bases, with 15 bases between the two germline ends. There are 14 residues in the CDR3. The CDR3 coding sequence is TGTGCCACGCGTCAGGGGACGGGCAATCAGCCCCAGCATTTT. Protein: CATRQGTGNQPQHF.

J is TRBJ2-7 and V is TRBV18; tentatively, D is TRBD1 (6 bases). V dropped 4 bases and J dropped 7 bases, with 11 bases sitting between them. This CDR3 contains 12 residues. The V gene's germline CDR1 is KGHSH and CDR2 LQKENI. The CDR3 DNA follows: TGTGCCAGCTCACACAGGGTTCAAGAGCAGTACTTC. Amino acid sequence: CASSHRVQEQYF.

V is TRBV4-2 and J is TRBJ2-5; TRBD2 matches at 15 bases. Germline-derived CDR1 and CDR2 are LGHNA and YNFKEQ. This CDR3 has 19 residues. V shed 0 bases and J 2 bases; nucleotides not matched to a gene: 7. CDR3 sequence (DNA): TGTGCCAGCAGCCAAGATCGGACTAGCGGGGGGGACAAACAAGAGACCCAGTACTTC. Protein product: CASSQDRTSGGDKQETQYF.

The chain joins TRBV2 to TRBJ2-3; 8 nucleotides line up with TRBD2. V shed 8 bases, J shed 4 bases, and the junction held 8 bases outside the gene matches. CDR1 is SNHLY, CDR2 FYNNEI, per germline. CDR3 length equals 14 residues. The CDR3 is CASQGLVGADTQYF. In nucleotides, the CDR3 is TGTGCCAGCCAGGGACTAGTAGGCGCAGATACGCAGTATTTT.

The rearrangement links TRBV9 to TRBJ2-2, with 9 bases lining up with TRBD1. The germline gives CDR1 SGDLS, CDR2 YYNGEE. Germline trimming cut 3 bases from V and 4 bases from J; bases unmatched to any gene: 10. The CDR3 loop spans 17 amino acids. The CDR3 protein is CASSARPGQGSTGELFF. Here the CDR3 DNA reads TGTGCCAGCAGCGCACGTCCGGGACAGGGATCCACCGGGGAGCTGTTTTTT.

The chain combines TRBV4-1 with TRBJ1-5, with D maybe TRBD1 (5 bases). The length of the CDR3 is 17 residues. Germline CDR1 MGHRA, CDR2 YSYEKL. The V and J ends lost 4 bases and 7 bases respectively, with 23 bases between them. The CDR3, as DNA: TGCGCCAGCAGCCGCATCCCCCTGGCAGGGCGGGAACAGCCCCAGCATTTT. Translation gives CASSRIPLAGREQPQHF.

This clone was detected once. V usage is TRBV18 and J usage is TRBJ2-2; 8 bases fit TRBD2. With 5 bases clipped from V and 2 bases from J, the junction kept 7 bases outside the gene matches. The germline gives CDR1 KGHSH, CDR2 LQKENI. The CDR3 runs 16 residues. CDR3 DNA: TGTGCCAGCTCAGAATCTAGCGGGCTTAACACCGGGGAGCTGTTTTTT. Protein sequence: CASSESSGLNTGELFF.